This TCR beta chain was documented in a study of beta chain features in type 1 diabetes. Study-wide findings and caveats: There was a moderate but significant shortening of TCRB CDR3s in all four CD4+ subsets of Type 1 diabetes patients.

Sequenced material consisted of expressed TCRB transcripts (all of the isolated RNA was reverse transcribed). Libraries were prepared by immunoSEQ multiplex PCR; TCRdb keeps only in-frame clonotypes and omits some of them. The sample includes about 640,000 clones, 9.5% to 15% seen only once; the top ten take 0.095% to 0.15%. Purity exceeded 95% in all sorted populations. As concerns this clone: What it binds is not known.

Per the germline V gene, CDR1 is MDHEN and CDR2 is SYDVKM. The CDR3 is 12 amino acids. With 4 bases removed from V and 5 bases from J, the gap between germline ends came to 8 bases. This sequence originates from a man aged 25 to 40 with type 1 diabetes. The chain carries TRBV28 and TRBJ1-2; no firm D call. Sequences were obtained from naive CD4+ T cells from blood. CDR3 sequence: CASSYQSYGYTF. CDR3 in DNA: TGTGCCAGCAGTTATCAATCATATGGCTACACCTTC.